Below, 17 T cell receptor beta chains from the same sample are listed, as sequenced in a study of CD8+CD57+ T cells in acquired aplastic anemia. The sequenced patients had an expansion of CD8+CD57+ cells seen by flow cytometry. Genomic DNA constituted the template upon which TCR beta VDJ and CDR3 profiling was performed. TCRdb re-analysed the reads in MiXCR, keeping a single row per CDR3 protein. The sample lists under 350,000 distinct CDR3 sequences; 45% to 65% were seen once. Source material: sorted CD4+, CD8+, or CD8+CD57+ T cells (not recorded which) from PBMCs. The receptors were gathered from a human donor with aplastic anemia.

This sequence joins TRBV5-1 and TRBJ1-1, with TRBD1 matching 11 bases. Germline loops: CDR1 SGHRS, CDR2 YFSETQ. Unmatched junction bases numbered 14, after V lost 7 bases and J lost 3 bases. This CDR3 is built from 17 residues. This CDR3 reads CASLRDRGWERDTEAFF. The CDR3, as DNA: TGCGCCAGCTTAAGGGACAGGGGGTGGGAACGGGACACTGAAGCTTTCTTT. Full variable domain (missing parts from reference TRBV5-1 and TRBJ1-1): KAGVTQTPRYLIKTRGQQVTLSCSPISGHRSVSWYQQTPGQGLQFLFEYFSETQRNKGNFPGRFSGRQFSNSRSEMNVSTLELGDSALYLCASLRDRGWERDTEAFFGQGTRLTVV.

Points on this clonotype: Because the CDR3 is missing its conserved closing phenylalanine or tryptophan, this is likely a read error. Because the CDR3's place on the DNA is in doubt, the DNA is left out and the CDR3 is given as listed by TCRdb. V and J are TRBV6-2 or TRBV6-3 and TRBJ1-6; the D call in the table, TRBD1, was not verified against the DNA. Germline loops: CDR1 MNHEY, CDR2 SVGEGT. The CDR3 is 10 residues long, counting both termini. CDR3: CASSRQGSRL.

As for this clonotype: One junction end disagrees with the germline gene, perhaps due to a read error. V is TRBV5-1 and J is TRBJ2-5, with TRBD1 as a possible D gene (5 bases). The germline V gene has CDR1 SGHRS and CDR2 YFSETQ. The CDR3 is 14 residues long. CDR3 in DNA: TGTGCCAGCAGTGTGAGGCTGACCCAAGGGGCCCAGTACTTC. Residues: CASSVRLTQGAQYF.

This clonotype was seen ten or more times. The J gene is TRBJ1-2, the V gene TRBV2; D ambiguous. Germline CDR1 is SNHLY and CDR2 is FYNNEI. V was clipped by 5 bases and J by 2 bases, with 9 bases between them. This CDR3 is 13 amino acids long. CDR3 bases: TGTGCCAGCAGTCGCTCGGGGAACTATGGCTACACCTTC. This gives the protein CASSRSGNYGYTF.

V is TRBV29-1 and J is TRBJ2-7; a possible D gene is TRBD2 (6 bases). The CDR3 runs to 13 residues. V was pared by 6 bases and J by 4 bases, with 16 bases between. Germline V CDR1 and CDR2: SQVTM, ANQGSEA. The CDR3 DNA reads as TGCAGCGTGATAGTTGCGGGGTGGTACGAGCAGTACTTC. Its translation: CSVIVAGWYEQYF.

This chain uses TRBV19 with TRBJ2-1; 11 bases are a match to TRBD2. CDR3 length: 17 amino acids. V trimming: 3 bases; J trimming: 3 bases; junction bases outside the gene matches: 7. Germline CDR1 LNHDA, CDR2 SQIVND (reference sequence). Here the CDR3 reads CASSIIHLAGGYNEQFF. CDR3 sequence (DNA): TGTGCCAGTAGTATCATCCACCTAGCGGGGGGCTACAATGAGCAGTTCTTC.

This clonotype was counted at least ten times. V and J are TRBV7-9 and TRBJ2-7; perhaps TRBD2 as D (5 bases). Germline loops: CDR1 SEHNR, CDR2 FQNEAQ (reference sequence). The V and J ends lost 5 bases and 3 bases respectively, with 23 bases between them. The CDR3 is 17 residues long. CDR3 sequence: CASSLDLTGIPLYEQYF. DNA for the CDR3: TGTGCCAGCAGCCTAGACTTAACGGGGATCCCTCTCTACGAGCAGTACTTC. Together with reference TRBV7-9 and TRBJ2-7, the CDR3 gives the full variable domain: DTGVSQNPRHKITKRGQNVTFRCDPISEHNRLYWYRQTLGQGPEFLTYFQNEAQLEKSRLLSDRFSAERPKGSFSTLEIQRTEQGDSAMYLCASSLDLTGIPLYEQYFGPGTRLTVT.

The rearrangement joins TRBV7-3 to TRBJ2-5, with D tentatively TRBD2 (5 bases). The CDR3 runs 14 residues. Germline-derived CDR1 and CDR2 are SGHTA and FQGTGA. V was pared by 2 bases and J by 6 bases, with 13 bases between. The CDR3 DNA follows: TGTGCCAGCAGCTTAGCGACACGGAGGAAGACCCAGTACTTC. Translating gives CASSLATRRKTQYF.

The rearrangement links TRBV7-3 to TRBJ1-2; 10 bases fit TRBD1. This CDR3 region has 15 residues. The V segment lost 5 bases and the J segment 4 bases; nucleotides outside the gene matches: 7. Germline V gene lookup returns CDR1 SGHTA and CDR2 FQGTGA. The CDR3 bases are TGTGCCAGCAGCCCTGACAGGGGGCGAAGCTATGGCTACACCTTC. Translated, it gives CASSPDRGRSYGYTF.

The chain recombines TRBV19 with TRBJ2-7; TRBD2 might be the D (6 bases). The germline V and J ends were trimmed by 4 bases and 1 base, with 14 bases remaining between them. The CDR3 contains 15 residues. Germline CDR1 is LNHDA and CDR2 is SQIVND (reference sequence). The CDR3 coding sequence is TGTGCCAGTAGTAGACTAGGGGAGAAGTCCTACGAGCAGTACTTC. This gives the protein CASSRLGEKSYEQYF. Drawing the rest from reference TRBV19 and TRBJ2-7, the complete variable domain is DGGITQSPKYLFRKEGQNVTLSCEQNLNHDAMYWYRQDPGQGLRLIYYSQIVNDFQKGDIAEGYSVSREKKESFPLTVTSAQKNPTAFYLCASSRLGEKSYEQYFGPGTRLTVT.

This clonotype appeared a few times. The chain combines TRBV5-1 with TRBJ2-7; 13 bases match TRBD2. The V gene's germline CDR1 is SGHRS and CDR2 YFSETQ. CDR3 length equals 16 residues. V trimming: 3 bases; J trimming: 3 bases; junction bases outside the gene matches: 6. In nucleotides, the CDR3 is TGCGCCAGCAGCTATAGGACTAGCGGGAGAGTCTACGAGCAGTACTTC. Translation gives CASSYRTSGRVYEQYF.

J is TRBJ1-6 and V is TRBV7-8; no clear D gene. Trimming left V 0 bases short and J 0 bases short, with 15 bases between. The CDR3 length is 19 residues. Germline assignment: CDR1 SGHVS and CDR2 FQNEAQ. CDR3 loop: CASSLAPLGTSSYNSPLHF. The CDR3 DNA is TGTGCCAGCAGCTTAGCGCCCCTAGGAACGAGCTCCTATAATTCACCCCTCCACTTT. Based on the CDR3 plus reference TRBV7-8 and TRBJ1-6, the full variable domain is GAGVSQSPRYKVAKRGQDVALRCDPISGHVSLFWYQQALGQGPEFLTYFQNEAQLDKSGLPSDRFFAERPEGSVSTLKIQRTQQEDSAVYLCASSLAPLGTSSYNSPLHFGNGTRLTVT.

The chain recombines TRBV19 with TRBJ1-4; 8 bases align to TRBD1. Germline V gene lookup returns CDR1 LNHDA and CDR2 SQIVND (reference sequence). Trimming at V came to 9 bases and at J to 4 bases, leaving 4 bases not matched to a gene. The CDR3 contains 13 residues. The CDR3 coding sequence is TGTGCCAGCGTGACAGGGGATAATGAAAAACTGTTTTTT. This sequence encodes CASVTGDNEKLFF.

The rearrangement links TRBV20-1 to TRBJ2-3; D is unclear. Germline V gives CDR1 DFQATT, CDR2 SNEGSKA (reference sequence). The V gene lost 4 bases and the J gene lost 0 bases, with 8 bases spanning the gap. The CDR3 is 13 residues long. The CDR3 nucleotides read TGCAGTGCTAAGGGCTATAGCACAGATACGCAGTATTTT. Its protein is CSAKGYSTDTQYF.

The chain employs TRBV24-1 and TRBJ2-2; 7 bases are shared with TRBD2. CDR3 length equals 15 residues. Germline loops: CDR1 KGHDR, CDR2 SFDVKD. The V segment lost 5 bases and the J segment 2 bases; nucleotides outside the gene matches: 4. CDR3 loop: CATSVLGLNTGELFF. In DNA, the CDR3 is TGTGCCACCAGTGTCCTGGGACTAAACACCGGGGAGCTGTTTTTT.

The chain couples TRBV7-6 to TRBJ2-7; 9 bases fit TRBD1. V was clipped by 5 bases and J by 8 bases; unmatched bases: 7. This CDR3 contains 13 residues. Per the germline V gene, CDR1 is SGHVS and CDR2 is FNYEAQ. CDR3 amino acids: CASSRLTGGQQYF. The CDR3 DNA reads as TGTGCCAGCAGCAGACTAACAGGGGGCCAGCAGTACTTC.

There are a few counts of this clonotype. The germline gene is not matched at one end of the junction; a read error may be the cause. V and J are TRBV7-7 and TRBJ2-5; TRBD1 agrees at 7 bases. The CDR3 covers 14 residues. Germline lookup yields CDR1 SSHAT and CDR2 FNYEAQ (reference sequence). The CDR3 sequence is CASSLGGQQETQYF. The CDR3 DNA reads TGTGCTAGCAGCTTAGGGGGACAGCAAGAGACCCAGTACTTC. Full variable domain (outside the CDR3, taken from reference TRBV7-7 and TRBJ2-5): GAGVSQSPRYKVTKRGQDVTLRCDPISSHATLYWYQQALGQGPEFLTYFNYEAQPDKSGLPSDRFSAERPEGSISTLTIQRTEQRDSAMYRCASSLGGQQETQYFGPGTRLLVL.